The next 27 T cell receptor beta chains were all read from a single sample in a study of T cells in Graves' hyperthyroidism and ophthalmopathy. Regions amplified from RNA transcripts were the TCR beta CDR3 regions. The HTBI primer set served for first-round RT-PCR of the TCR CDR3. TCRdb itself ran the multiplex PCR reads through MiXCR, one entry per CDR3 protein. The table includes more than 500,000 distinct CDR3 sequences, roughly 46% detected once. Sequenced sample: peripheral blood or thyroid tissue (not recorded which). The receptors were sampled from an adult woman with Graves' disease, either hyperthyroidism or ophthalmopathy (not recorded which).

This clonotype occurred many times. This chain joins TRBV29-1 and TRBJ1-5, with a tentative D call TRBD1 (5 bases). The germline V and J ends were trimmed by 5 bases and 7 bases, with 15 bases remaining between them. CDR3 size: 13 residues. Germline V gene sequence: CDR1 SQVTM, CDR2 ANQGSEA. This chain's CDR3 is CSVQVSWDQPQHF. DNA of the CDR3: TGCAGCGTTCAGGTATCTTGGGACCAGCCCCAGCATTTT.

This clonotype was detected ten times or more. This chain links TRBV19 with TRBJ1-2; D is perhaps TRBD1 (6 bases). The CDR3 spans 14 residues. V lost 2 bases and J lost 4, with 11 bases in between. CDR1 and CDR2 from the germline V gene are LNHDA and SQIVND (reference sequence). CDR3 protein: CASSIRRQVYGYTF. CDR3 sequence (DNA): TGTGCCAGTAGTATAAGGAGACAGGTCTATGGCTACACCTTC.

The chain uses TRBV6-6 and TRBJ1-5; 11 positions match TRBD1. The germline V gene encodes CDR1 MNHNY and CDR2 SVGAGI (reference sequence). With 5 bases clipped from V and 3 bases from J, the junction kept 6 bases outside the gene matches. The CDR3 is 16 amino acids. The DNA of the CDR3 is TGTGCCAGCAGTCTGGACAGGGGGCTTGACAATCAGCCCCAGCATTTT. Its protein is CASSLDRGLDNQPQHF.

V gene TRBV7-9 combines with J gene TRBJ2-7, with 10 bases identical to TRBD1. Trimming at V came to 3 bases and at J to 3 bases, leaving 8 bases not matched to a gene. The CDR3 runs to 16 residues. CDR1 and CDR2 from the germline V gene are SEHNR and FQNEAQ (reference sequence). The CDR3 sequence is CASSFAGQGVYYEQYF. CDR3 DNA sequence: TGTGCCAGCAGCTTCGCAGGACAGGGGGTCTACTACGAGCAGTACTTC.

CDR3 DNA: TGTGCCAGCAGTGAAAGAAGGGACTATGGCTACACCTTC. Translated: CASSERRDYGYTF. The gene calls are TRBV2 and TRBJ1-2; no clear D. The germline V gene encodes CDR1 SNHLY and CDR2 FYNNEI. The CDR3 length is 13 residues. V lost 2 bases and J 3 bases, leaving 7 bases between the germline ends.

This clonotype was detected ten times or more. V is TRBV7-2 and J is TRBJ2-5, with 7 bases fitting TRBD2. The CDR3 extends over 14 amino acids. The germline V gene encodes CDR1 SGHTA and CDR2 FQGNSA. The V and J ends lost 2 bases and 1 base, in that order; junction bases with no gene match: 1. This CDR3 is CASSLSGVQETQYF. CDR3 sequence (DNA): TGTGCCAGCAGCTTAAGCGGGGTCCAAGAGACCCAGTACTTC.

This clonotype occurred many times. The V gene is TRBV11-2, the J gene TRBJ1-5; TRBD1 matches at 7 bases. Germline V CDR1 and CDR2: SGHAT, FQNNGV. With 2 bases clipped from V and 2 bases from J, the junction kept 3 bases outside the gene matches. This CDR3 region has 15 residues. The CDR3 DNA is TGTGCCAGCAGCTTAAACAGGGGCGGCAATCAGCCCCAGCATTTT. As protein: CASSLNRGGNQPQHF.

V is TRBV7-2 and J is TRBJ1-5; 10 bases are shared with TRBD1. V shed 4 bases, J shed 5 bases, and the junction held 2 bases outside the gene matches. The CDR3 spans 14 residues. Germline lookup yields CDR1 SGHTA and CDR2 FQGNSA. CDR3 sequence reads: CASSWDRGDQPQHF. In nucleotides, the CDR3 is TGTGCCAGCAGCTGGGACAGGGGTGATCAGCCCCAGCATTTT.

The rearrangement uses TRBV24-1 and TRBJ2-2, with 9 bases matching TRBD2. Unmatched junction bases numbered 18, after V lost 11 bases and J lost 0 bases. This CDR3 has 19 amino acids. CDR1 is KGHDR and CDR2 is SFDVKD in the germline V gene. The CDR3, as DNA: TGTGCCAGCAGCTTTCCTGGGCCCACTAGCGGGCCGAACACCGGGGAGCTGTTTTTT. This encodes CASSFPGPTSGPNTGELFF.

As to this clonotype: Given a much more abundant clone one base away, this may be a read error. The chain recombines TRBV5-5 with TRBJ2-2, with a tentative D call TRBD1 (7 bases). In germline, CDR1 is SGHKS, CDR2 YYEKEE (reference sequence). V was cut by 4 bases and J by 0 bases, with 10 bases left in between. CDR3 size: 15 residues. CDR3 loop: CASSGGTANTGELFF. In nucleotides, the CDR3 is TGTGCCAGCAGCGGCGGGACAGCGAACACCGGGGAGCTGTTTTTT. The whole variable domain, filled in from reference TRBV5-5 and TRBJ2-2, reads DAGVTQSPTHLIKTRGQQVTLRCSPISGHKSVSWYQQVLGQGPQFIFQYYEKEERGRGNFPDRFSARQFPNYSSELNVNALLLGDSALYLCASSGGTANTGELFFGEGSRLTVL.

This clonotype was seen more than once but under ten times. DNA of the CDR3: TGCAGCGTTGTAGGGGACTACGAGCAGTACTTC. This encodes CSVVGDYEQYF. The gene calls are TRBV29-1 and TRBJ2-7; a possible D gene is TRBD1 (5 bases). Germline V gives CDR1 SQVTM, CDR2 ANQGSEA. CDR3 length: 11 residues. Trimming removed 4 bases at V and 3 bases at J, with 7 bases between.

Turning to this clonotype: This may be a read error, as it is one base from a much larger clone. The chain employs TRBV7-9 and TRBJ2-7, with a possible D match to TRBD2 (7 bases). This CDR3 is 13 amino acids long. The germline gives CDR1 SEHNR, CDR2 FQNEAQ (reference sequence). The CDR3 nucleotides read TGTGCCAGCAGCTTAAAGGGGGACTACGGGCAGTACTTC. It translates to CASSLKGDYGQYF.

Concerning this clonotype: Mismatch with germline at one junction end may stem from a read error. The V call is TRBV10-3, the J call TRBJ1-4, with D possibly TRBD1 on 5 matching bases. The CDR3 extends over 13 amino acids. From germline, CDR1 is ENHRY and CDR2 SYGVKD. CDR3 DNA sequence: TGTGCCGCCTGGGACCCTCTGCTCGGAAAACTTTTTTTT. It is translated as CAAWDPLLGKLFF.

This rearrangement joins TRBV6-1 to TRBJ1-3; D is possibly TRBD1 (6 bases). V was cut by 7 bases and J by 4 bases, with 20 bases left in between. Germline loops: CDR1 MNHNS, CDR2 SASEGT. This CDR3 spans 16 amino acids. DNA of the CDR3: TGTGCCAGCATCAAGCCCCCCCGGGGGCCCGGAAACACCATATATTTT. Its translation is CASIKPPRGPGNTIYF.

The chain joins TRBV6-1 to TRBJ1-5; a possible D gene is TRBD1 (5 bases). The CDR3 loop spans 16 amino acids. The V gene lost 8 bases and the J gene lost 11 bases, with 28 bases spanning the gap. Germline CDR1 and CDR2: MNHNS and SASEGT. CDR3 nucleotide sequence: TGTGCCAGCTCGGGGACTAGCGGACGTCACCAAGAGACCCAGCATTTT. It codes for CASSGTSGRHQETQHF.

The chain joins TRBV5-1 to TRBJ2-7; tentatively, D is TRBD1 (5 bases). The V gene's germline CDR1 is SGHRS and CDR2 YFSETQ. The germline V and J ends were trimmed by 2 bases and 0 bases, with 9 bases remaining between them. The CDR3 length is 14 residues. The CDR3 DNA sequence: TGCGCCAGCAGCTTTGACAGTATCTCCTACGAGCAGTACTTC. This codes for CASSFDSISYEQYF.

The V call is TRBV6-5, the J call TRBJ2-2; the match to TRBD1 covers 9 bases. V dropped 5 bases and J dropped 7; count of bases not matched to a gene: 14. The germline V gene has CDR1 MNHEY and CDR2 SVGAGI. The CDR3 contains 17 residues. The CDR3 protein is CASSLLVGTGSGGELFF. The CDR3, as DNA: TGTGCCAGCAGTCTTTTAGTAGGGACAGGGTCGGGCGGGGAGCTGTTTTTT.

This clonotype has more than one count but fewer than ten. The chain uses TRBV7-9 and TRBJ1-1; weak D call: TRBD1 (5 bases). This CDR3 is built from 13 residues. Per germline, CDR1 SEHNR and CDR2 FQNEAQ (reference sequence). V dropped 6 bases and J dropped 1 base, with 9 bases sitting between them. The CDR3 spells CASSPQENTEAFF. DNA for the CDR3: TGTGCCAGCAGTCCACAGGAGAACACTGAAGCTTTCTTT.

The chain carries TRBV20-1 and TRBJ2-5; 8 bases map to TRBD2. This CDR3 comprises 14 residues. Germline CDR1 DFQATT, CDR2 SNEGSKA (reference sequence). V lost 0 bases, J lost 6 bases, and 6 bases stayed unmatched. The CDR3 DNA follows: TGCAGTGCTAGAGATAGGACTAGCTCAAAGACCCAGTACTTC. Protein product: CSARDRTSSKTQYF.

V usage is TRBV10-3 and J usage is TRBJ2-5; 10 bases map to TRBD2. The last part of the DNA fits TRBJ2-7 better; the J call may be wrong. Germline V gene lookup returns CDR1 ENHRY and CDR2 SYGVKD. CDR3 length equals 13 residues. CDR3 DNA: TGTGCCACCAAGAGCGGGAGGGCCTACGAGCAGTACTTC. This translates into CATKSGRAYEQYF.

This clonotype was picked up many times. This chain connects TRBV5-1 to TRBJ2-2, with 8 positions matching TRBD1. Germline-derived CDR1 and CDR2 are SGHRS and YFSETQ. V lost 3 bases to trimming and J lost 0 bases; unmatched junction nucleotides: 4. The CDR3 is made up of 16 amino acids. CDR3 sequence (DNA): TGCGCCAGCAGCTGGACAGGGAGCACGAACACCGGGGAGCTGTTTTTT. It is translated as CASSWTGSTNTGELFF.

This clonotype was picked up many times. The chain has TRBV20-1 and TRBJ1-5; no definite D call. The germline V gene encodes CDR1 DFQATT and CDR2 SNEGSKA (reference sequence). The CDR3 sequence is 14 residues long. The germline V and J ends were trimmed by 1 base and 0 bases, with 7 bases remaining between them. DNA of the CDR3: TGCAGTGCTAGAGCTGGAGGTAGCAATCAGCCCCAGCATTTT. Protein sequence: CSARAGGSNQPQHF.

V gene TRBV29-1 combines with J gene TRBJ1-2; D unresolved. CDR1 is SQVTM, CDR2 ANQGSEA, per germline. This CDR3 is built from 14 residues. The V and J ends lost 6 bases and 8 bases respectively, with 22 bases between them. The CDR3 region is CSVTGSSTYLGYTF. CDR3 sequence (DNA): TGCAGCGTCACTGGGTCGTCCACGTACTTGGGCTACACCTTC.

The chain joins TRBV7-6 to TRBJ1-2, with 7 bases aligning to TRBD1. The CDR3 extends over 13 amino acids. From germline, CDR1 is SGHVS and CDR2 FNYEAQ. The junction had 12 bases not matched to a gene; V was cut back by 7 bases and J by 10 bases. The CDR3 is CASNPTQGGIYTF. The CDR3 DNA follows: TGTGCCAGCAATCCTACGCAGGGGGGGATCTACACCTTC.

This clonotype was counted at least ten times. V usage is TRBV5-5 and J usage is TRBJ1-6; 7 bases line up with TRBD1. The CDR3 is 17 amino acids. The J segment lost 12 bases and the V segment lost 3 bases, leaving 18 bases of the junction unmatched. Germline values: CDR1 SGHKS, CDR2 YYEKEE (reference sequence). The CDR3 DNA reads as TGTGCCAGCAGCTCGCCGGGACGCCTGATGAGGGACAGACCCCTCCACTTT. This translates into CASSSPGRLMRDRPLHF. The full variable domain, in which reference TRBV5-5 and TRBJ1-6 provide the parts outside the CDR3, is DAGVTQSPTHLIKTRGQQVTLRCSPISGHKSVSWYQQVLGQGPQFIFQYYEKEERGRGNFPDRFSARQFPNYSSELNVNALLLGDSALYLCASSSPGRLMRDRPLHFGNGTRLTVT.

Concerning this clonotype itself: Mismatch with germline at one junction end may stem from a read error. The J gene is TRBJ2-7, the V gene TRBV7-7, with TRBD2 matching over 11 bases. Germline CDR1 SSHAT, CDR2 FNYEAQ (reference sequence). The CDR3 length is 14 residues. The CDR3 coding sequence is TGTGCTAGCAGCGCACTAGCGGGAGAAGCGGAGCAGTACTTC. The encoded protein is CASSALAGEAEQYF.

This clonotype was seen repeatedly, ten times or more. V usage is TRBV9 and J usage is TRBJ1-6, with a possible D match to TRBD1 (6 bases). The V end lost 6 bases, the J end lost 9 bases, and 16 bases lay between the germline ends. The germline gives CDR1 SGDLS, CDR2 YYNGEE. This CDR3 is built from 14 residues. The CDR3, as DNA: TGTGCCAGCACCGGGGGGTCAGGGGTTTCACCCCTCCACTTT. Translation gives CASTGGSGVSPLHF.